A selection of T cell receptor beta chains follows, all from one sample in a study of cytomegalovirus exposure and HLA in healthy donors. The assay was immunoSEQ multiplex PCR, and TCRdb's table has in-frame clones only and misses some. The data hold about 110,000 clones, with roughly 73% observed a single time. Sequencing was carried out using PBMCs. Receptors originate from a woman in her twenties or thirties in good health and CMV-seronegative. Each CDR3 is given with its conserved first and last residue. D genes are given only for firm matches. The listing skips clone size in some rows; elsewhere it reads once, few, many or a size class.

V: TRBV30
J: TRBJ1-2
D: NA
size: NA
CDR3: CAWSHGGEYGYTF
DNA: TGTGCCTGGAGCCACGGGGGGGAGTATGGCTACACCTTC

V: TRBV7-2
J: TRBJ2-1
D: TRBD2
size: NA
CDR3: CASSLPLAGGSSYNEQFF
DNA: TGTGCCAGCAGCTTACCCCTAGCGGGGGGTTCCTCCTACAATGAGCAGTTCTTC

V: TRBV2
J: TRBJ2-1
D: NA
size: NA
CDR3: CASGGGGETYNEQFF
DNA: TGTGCCAGCGGAGGGGGCGGGGAAACCTACAATGAGCAGTTCTTC

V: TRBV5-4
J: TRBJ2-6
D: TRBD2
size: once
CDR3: CASSLGAGTGGANVLTF
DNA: TGTGCCAGCAGCTTGGGAGCGGGGACGGGTGGGGCCAACGTCCTGACTTTC

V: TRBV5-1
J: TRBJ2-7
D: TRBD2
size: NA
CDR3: CASKDGLAEGYEQYF
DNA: TGCGCCAGCAAGGATGGACTAGCGGAAGGTTACGAGCAGTACTTC

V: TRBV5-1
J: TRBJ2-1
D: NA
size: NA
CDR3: CASSPWQGHGVGEQFF
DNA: TGCGCCAGCAGCCCCTGGCAGGGGCACGGCGTAGGTGAGCAGTTCTTC

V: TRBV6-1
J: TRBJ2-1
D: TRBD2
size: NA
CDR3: CASSEHGGRANNEQFF
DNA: TGTGCCAGCAGTGAACACGGCGGGAGGGCCAACAATGAGCAGTTCTTC

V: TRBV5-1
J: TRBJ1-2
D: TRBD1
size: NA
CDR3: CASSLTTTGTGDGYTF
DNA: TGCGCCAGCAGCTTGACAACAACCGGGACAGGGGATGGCTACACCTTC

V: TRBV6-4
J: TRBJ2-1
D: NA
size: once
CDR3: CASSFGDYNEQFF
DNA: TGTGCCAGCAGCTTCGGGGATTACAATGAGCAGTTCTTC

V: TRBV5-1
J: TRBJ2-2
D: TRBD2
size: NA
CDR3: CASNSGRASGELFF
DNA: TGCGCCAGCAATAGCGGGAGGGCCTCCGGGGAGCTGTTTTTT

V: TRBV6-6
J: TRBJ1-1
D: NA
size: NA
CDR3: CASSSRPRGTEAFF
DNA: TGTGCCAGCAGTTCTAGGCCGCGAGGGACTGAAGCTTTCTTT

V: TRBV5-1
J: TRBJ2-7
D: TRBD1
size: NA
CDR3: CASSLRTGNFGEQYF
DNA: TGCGCCAGCAGCCTGAGGACAGGCAATTTCGGCGAGCAGTACTTC

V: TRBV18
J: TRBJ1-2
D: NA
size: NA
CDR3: CASSPNSGDSGYTF
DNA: TGTGCCAGCTCACCGAATTCAGGGGATTCTGGCTACACCTTC

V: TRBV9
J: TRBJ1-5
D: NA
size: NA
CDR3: CASSVSRGDQPQHF
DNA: TGTGCCAGCAGCGTAAGCAGGGGTGATCAGCCCCAGCATTTT

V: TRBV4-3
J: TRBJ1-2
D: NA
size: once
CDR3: CASSQALLAVSYGYTF
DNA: TGCGCCAGCAGCCAAGCTTTATTGGCTGTCAGTTATGGCTACACCTTC

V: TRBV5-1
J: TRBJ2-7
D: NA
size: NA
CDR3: CASSLAYEQYF
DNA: TGCGCCAGCAGCTTAGCTTACGAGCAGTACTTC

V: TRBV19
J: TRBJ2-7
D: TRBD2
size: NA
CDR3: CASSMEASGANEQYF
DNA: TGTGCCAGTAGTATGGAGGCTAGCGGGGCGAACGAGCAGTACTTC

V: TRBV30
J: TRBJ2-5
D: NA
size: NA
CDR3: CAWSSAGLGETQYF
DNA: TGTGCCTGGAGTTCGGCAGGGTTGGGGGAGACCCAGTACTTC

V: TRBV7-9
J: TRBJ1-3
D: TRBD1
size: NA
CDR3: CASSFPGQSQYGNTIYF
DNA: TGTGCCAGCAGCTTCCCGGGACAGTCACAGTATGGAAACACCATATATTTT

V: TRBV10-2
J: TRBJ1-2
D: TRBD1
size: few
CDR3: CASSEASGTANYGYTF
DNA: TGCGCCAGCAGTGAGGCTTCGGGGACAGCTAACTATGGCTACACCTTC

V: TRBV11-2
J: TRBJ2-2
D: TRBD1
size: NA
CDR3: CASSLGQGKTGELFF
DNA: TGTGCCAGCAGCTTAGGACAGGGCAAGACCGGGGAGCTGTTTTTT

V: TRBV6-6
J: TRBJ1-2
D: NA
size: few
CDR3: CASSYLSGAHTDF
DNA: TGTGCCAGCAGTTACTTGAGTGGGGCCCATACCGACTTC

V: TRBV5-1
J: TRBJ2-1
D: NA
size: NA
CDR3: CASTNLEGEQFF
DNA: TGCGCCAGCACCAACCTTGAGGGTGAGCAGTTCTTC

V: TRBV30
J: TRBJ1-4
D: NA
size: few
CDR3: CAWSDSLNEKLFF
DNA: TGTGCCTGGAGTGACAGTTTAAATGAAAAACTGTTTTTT

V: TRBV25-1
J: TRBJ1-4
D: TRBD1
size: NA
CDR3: CASSPGQGNEKLFF
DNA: TGTGCCAGCAGCCCGGGACAGGGAAATGAAAAACTGTTTTTT

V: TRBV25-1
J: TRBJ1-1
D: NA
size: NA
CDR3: CASSEYTAEAFF
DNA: TGTGCCAGCAGTGAATATACGGCTGAAGCTTTCTTT

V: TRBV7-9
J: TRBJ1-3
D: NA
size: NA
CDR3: CASSLHGDSGNTIYF
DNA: TGTGCCAGCAGCTTGCACGGAGACTCTGGAAACACCATATATTTT

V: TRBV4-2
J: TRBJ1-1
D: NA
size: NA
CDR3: CASSQRQVWTEAFF
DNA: TGTGCCAGCAGCCAGCGACAGGTGTGGACTGAAGCTTTCTTT

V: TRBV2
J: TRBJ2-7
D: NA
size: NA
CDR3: CASNLRPGSYEQYF
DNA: TGTGCCAGCAACCTCCGTCCAGGGTCCTACGAGCAGTACTTC

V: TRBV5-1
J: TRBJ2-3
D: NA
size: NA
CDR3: CASSNAGPADTQYF
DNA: TGCGCCAGCAGCAATGCGGGACCAGCAGATACGCAGTATTTT

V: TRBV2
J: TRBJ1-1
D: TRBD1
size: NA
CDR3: CASLRQGSTEAFF
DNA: TGTGCCAGCTTAAGACAGGGGAGCACTGAAGCTTTCTTT

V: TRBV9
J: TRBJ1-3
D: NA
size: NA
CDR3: CASSVFFGNTIYF
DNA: TGTGCCAGCAGCGTATTCTTTGGAAACACCATATATTTT

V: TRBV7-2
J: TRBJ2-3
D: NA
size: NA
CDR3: CASSLSTFRGDTQYF
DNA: TGTGCCAGCAGCTTATCTACCTTCCGGGGAGATACGCAGTATTTT

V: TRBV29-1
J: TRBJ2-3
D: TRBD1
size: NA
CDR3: CSVSGQGVTDTQYF
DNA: TGCAGCGTTTCAGGACAGGGGGTCACAGATACGCAGTATTTT

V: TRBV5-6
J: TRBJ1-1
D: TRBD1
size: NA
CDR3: CASDSGTGYAEAFF
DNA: TGTGCCAGCGACTCCGGGACAGGGTACGCTGAAGCTTTCTTT

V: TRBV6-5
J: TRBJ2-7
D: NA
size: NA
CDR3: CASSLQGRPYEQYF
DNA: TGTGCCAGCAGCCTCCAGGGGCGGCCCTACGAGCAGTACTTC

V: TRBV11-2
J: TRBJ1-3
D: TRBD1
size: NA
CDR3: CASNQGDLSGNTIYF
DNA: TGTGCCAGCAACCAGGGGGACCTCTCTGGAAACACCATATATTTT

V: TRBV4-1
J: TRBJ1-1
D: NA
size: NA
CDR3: CASSQVHKGFTEAFF
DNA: TGCGCCAGCAGCCAAGTACACAAGGGGTTCACTGAAGCTTTCTTT

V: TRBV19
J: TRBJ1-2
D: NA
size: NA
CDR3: CASSAQTDSYGYTF
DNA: TGTGCCAGTAGCGCTCAGACAGACTCCTATGGCTACACCTTC

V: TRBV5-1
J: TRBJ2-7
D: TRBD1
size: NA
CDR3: CASSAGQGNEQYF
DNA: TGCGCCAGCAGCGCCGGACAGGGCAACGAGCAGTACTTC

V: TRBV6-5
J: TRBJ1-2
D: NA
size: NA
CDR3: CASSPFRTGYGGYTF
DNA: TGTGCCAGCAGTCCGTTTCGAACAGGGTATGGAGGCTACACCTTC

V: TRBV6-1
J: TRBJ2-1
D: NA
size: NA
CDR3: CASSVTLAGQGGFGEQFF
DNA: TGTGCCAGCAGTGTCACACTAGCCGGACAGGGAGGGTTCGGTGAGCAGTTCTTC